The next 6 T cell receptor beta chains were all read from a single sample in a study of T cell repertoires in cytomegalovirus infection. In TCRdb, the reads were re-called with MiXCR into one record per CDR3 protein. The repertoire includes some 220,000 distinct CDR3 sequences, about 7% of them detected once, and about 6.3% sits in the top ten. Sequencing used PBMCs. The source of these receptors is a human donor in good health (CMV status not recorded). Some clones in this sample may be carry-over from other donors' samples.

At least ten counts were recorded for this clonotype. This chain joins TRBV6-2 or TRBV6-3 and TRBJ1-1, with 9 bases that match TRBD1. V was clipped by 4 bases and J by 4 bases; unmatched bases: 4. Germline CDR1 is MNHEY and CDR2 is SVGEGT. The CDR3 sequence is 14 residues long. The CDR3 nucleotides are TGTGCCAGCAGTTCCACAGGGGGCCGCACTGAAGCTTTCTTT. This sequence encodes CASSSTGGRTEAFF.

This clonotype was counted many times. V is TRBV7-2 and J is TRBJ1-5; tentatively, D is TRBD1 (5 bases). The CDR3 consists of 17 residues. The germline V gene has CDR1 SGHTA and CDR2 FQGNSA. V lost 6 bases and J 0 bases, leaving 18 bases between the germline ends. Written as DNA, the CDR3 is TGTGCCAGCAGTTCACTTTTCGTGGGGGATAGCAATCAGCCCCAGCATTTT. It encodes CASSSLFVGDSNQPQHF.

This clonotype was seen ten or more times. For the CDR3, the DNA is TGCAGTGCTAGAGAAGAGATTAGACAGGGCTCCTACAATGAGCAGTTCTTC. Translation: CSAREEIRQGSYNEQFF. The rearrangement uses TRBV20-1 and TRBJ2-1, with 7 bases matching TRBD1. The germline V gene has CDR1 DFQATT and CDR2 SNEGSKA (reference sequence). This CDR3 has 17 amino acids. Trimming removed 0 bases from V and 0 bases from J; junction bases left unmatched: 8.

This clonotype was counted between two and nine times. V usage is TRBV20-1 and J usage is TRBJ2-7; 9 bases map to TRBD2. This CDR3 region has 12 residues. V gave up 6 bases and J gave up 4 bases; unmatched junction bases: 4. Germline CDR1 DFQATT, CDR2 SNEGSKA (reference sequence). The CDR3 sequence: CSARGGAYEQYF. The CDR3 coding sequence is TGCAGTGCCCGCGGGGGGGCGTACGAGCAGTACTTC.

In DNA, the CDR3 is TGCAGTGCAACTAGGGACCCCCCGAATGAGCAGTTCTTC. As protein: CSATRDPPNEQFF. The chain joins TRBV20-1 to TRBJ2-1, with D perhaps being TRBD1 or TRBD2 (5 bases each). Trimming stripped 6 bases from V and 7 bases from J, with 16 bases between. Looked up from germline, CDR1 is DFQATT and CDR2 is SNEGSKA (reference sequence). The CDR3 has 13 residues.

This clonotype was detected ten times or more. The gene calls are TRBV7-2 and TRBJ2-7, with D unresolved. V lost 3 bases and J lost 0, with 9 bases in between. CDR1 is SGHTA and CDR2 is FQGNSA in the germline V gene. CDR3 length: 14 residues. CDR3 loop: CASSLPGISYEQYF. The CDR3 coding sequence is TGTGCCAGCAGCTTGCCAGGAATCTCCTACGAGCAGTACTTC.